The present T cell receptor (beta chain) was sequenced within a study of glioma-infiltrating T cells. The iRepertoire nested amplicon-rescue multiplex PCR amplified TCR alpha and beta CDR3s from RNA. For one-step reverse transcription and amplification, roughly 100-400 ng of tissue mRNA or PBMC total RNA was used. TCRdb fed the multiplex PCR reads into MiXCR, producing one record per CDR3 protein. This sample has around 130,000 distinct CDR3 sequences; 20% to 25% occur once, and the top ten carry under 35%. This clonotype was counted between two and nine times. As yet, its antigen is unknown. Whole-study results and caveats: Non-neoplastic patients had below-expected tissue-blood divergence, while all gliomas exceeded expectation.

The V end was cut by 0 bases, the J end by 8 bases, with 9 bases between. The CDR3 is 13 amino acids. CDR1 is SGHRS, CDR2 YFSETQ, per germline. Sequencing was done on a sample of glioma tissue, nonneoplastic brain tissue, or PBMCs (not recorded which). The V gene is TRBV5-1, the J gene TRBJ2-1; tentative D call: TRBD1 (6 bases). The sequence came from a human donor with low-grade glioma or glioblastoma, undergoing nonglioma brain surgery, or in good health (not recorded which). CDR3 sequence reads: CASSLAGADEQFF. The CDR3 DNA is TGCGCCAGCAGCTTGGCAGGGGCCGATGAGCAGTTCTTC.